These 30 T cell receptor beta chains were all obtained from the same sample, sequenced in a study of blood T cell repertoires in COVID-19. Produced via immunoSEQ multiplex PCR; TCRdb's table is partial and in-frame only. The data hold nearly 350,000 clones, with around 83% observed a single time. Sequenced: peripheral blood. All receptors derive from a man aged 25 to 40 with active or convalescent COVID-19.

The chain uses TRBV6-2 or TRBV6-3 and TRBJ2-1, with TRBD1 as a possible D gene (5 bases). CDR3 length equals 15 residues. Deletions cut 6 bases from V and 12 bases from J, with 24 bases between. CDR1 MNHEY and CDR2 SVGEGT come from the germline V gene. The CDR3 nucleotides are TGTGCCAGCAGCCTACCGGACAATTGGCTAAGGGGGCAGTTCTTC. This encodes CASSLPDNWLRGQFF.

This clone was seen a single time. The V and J genes are TRBV19 and TRBJ1-5; 11 bases are a match to TRBD1. This CDR3 has 15 amino acids. V lost 8 bases, J lost 1 base, and 4 bases stayed unmatched. CDR1 LNHDA and CDR2 SQIVND come from the germline V gene (reference sequence). The CDR3 spells CASSGQGDSNQPQHF. The CDR3 DNA sequence: TGTGCCAGTTCGGGACAGGGGGACAGCAATCAGCCCCAGCATTTT. Looking up the rest from reference TRBV19 and TRBJ1-5 gives the full variable domain: DGGITQSPKYLFRKEGQNVTLSCEQNLNHDAMYWYRQDPGQGLRLIYYSQIVNDFQKGDIAEGYSVSREKKESFPLTVTSAQKNPTAFYLCASSGQGDSNQPQHFGDGTRLSIL.

This CDR3 reads CASSGGRGYTF. For the CDR3, the DNA is TGTGCCAGCAGTGGAGGTCGTGGCTACACCTTC. The rearrangement joins TRBV6-4 to TRBJ1-2, with D uncertain. CDR1 and CDR2 from the germline V gene are MRHNA and SNTAGT. There are 11 residues in the CDR3. The V and J ends lost 4 bases and 7 bases respectively, with 7 bases between them.

This chain connects TRBV2 to TRBJ1-4, with TRBD1 identical over 9 bases. J was trimmed by 8 bases and V by 6 bases; bases with no gene match: 4. This CDR3 has 13 residues. Germline CDR1 reads SNHLY; CDR2 reads FYNNEI. CDR3: CASRTGTGEKLFF. The DNA for the CDR3 is TGTGCCAGCAGAACAGGGACAGGGGAAAAACTGTTTTTT.

This rearrangement joins TRBV2 to TRBJ1-1; TRBD1 might be the D (6 bases). The CDR3 has 13 amino acids. CDR1 SNHLY and CDR2 FYNNEI come from the germline V gene. The ends were cut back, 9 bases at V and 0 bases at J, with 11 bases in the middle. Here the CDR3 DNA reads TGTGCCAGAGGGACACAGGTGAACACTGAAGCTTTCTTT. This encodes CARGTQVNTEAFF.

The V and J genes are TRBV11-2 and TRBJ2-1; 9 bases line up with TRBD1. The CDR3 spans 15 residues. Looked up from germline, CDR1 is SGHAT and CDR2 is FQNNGV. The J segment lost 6 bases and the V segment lost 6 bases, leaving 9 bases of the junction unmatched. CDR3 DNA: TGTGCCAGCAGGAAAACAGGGGGCCCACGCAATGAGCAGTTCTTC. Its translation: CASRKTGGPRNEQFF.

The chain employs TRBV5-1 and TRBJ2-5, with TRBD2 matching 7 bases. Germline V gene lookup returns CDR1 SGHRS and CDR2 YFSETQ. CDR3 size: 13 residues. V trimming: 4 bases; J trimming: 5 bases; junction bases outside the gene matches: 5. CDR3 amino acids: CASSLAGDETQYF. CDR3 nucleotides: TGCGCCAGCAGCCTGGCGGGGGACGAGACCCAGTACTTC.

CDR3 nucleotides: TGTGCCAGCAGTGTCACTAGCGGGAGTGGGAGAGATACGCAGTATTTT. Translation gives CASSVTSGSGRDTQYF. The chain links TRBV6-2 or TRBV6-3 to TRBJ2-3; the match to TRBD2 covers 11 bases. This CDR3 is built from 16 residues. V lost 5 bases to trimming and J lost 5 bases; unmatched junction nucleotides: 9. The germline CDR1 and CDR2 sequences are MNHEY and SVGEGT.

The genes are TRBV27 and TRBJ2-2; D is undetermined. The CDR3 contains 12 residues. In germline, CDR1 is MNHEY, CDR2 SMNVEV (reference sequence). With 7 bases removed from V and 6 bases from J, the gap between germline ends came to 9 bases. CDR3 region: CASISLPGELFF. DNA of the CDR3: TGTGCCAGCATTTCCCTTCCCGGGGAGCTGTTTTTT.

The chain is built from TRBV19 and TRBJ2-2; tentatively, D is TRBD2 (6 bases). Per germline, CDR1 LNHDA and CDR2 SQIVND (reference sequence). The V and J ends lost 1 base and 1 base respectively, with 10 bases between them. CDR3 length equals 16 residues. DNA of the CDR3: TGTGCCAGTAGTATAGTGTGGCGGGAGAACACCGGGGAGCTGTTTTTT. Its protein is CASSIVWRENTGELFF.

CDR3 DNA sequence: TGTGCCAGCAGTAGACTAGGACGGGGAACTGAAGCTTTCTTT. Amino acid sequence: CASSRLGRGTEAFF. V usage is TRBV27 and J usage is TRBJ1-1; D call uncertain. This CDR3 has 14 amino acids. In germline, CDR1 is MNHEY, CDR2 SMNVEV (reference sequence). V dropped 5 bases and J dropped 5 bases, with 15 bases sitting between them.

CDR3 sequence: CASRGTGADNNTGELFF. The CDR3 DNA is TGTGCCAGCAGAGGGACAGGGGCAGACAATAACACCGGGGAGCTGTTTTTT. The V gene is TRBV21-1, the J gene TRBJ2-2; the table assigns TRBD1, which was not confirmed against the DNA. TRBV21-1 is noted as a pseudogene. The CDR3 consists of 17 residues.

The chain joins TRBV5-1 to TRBJ1-6; D might be TRBD1 (6 bases). Between the trimmed V and J ends, which lost 5 bases and 7 bases, there was a span of 10 bases. This CDR3 has 13 residues. Looked up from germline, CDR1 is SGHRS and CDR2 is YFSETQ. This CDR3 is CASSSQGNSPLHF. CDR3 in DNA: TGCGCCAGCAGTTCCCAGGGGAATTCACCCCTCCACTTT.

The chain carries TRBV3-1 (or the pseudogene TRBV3-2) and TRBJ2-1; tentative D call: TRBD1 (5 bases). The CDR3 covers 15 residues. Germline V gene data show CDR1 as LGHDT and CDR2 as YNNKEL (reference sequence). V was pared by 4 bases and J by 0 bases, with 10 bases between. CDR3 nucleotide sequence: TGTGCCAGCAGCCCCCGACAGAGCTCCTACAATGAGCAGTTCTTC. Translating it yields CASSPRQSSYNEQFF.

The chain links TRBV5-1 to TRBJ1-3; 8 bases agree with TRBD1. The ends lost 2 bases at V and 4 bases at J; junction bases unmatched: 5. Germline lookup yields CDR1 SGHRS and CDR2 YFSETQ. The CDR3 totals 15 residues. CDR3: CASSFQGARGNTIYF. The CDR3 DNA reads TGCGCCAGCAGCTTCCAGGGGGCGCGAGGAAACACCATATATTTT.

V is TRBV6-5 and J is TRBJ2-1; 14 bases line up with TRBD2. After removal of 6 bases from V and 8 bases from J, the junction contained 6 bases not matched to a gene. CDR1 and CDR2 (germline): MNHEY, SVGAGI. CDR3 size: 15 residues. For the CDR3, the DNA is TGTGCCAGCAGCCCCGGGACTAGCGGGAGCTATGAGCAGTTCTTC. Translated: CASSPGTSGSYEQFF.

J is TRBJ2-4 and V is TRBV2; D gene ambiguous. V was cut by 3 bases and J by 0 bases, with 12 bases left in between. The germline V gene has CDR1 SNHLY and CDR2 FYNNEI. CDR3 length: 16 amino acids. The CDR3 sequence: CASSEPPPLAKNIQYF. The CDR3 nucleotides are TGTGCCAGCAGTGAGCCTCCCCCACTAGCCAAAAACATTCAGTACTTC. Complete variable domain (other parts from reference TRBV2 and TRBJ2-4): EPEVTQTPSHQVTQMGQEVILRCVPISNHLYFYWYRQILGQKVEFLVSFYNNEISEKSEIFDDQFSVERPDGSNFTLKIRSTKLEDSAMYFCASSEPPPLAKNIQYFGAGTRLSVL.

The chain employs TRBV6-9 and TRBJ1-5; D is undetermined. V was clipped by 4 bases and J by 5 bases, with 3 bases between them. The CDR3 is made up of 11 amino acids. Germline CDR1 and CDR2: MNHGY and SVAAGI. CDR3 bases: TGTGCCAGCAGTTCTTATCAGCCCCAGCATTTT. Its translation: CASSSYQPQHF.

This clone has more than one count but fewer than ten. V gene TRBV7-9 combines with J gene TRBJ2-2; 10 bases agree with TRBD1. The CDR3 is made up of 15 amino acids. The germline CDR1 and CDR2 sequences are SEHNR and FQNEAQ (reference sequence). Trimming at V came to 3 bases and at J to 5 bases, leaving 3 bases not matched to a gene. In DNA, the CDR3 is TGTGCCAGCAGCTTGACAGGGGGCAGGACCGGGGAGCTGTTTTTT. Translation: CASSLTGGRTGELFF.

This chain joins TRBV28 and TRBJ2-7, with 7 bases lining up with TRBD2. Germline loops: CDR1 MDHEN, CDR2 SYDVKM. V lost 11 bases to trimming and J lost 0 bases; unmatched junction nucleotides: 10. The CDR3 has 14 residues. The CDR3 reads CAGAVGGGSYEQYF. CDR3 in DNA: TGTGCCGGTGCCGTTGGGGGGGGCTCCTACGAGCAGTACTTC.

V gene TRBV19 combines with J gene TRBJ1-4, with 9 positions matching TRBD1. Germline CDR1 and CDR2: LNHDA and SQIVND (reference sequence). The V gene end was trimmed by 6 bases and the J gene end by 0 bases; junction bases not matched to a gene: 2. The CDR3 spans 15 residues. The CDR3 protein is CASRRQGATNEKLFF. Written as DNA, the CDR3 is TGTGCCAGTAGGCGACAGGGGGCAACTAATGAAAAACTGTTTTTT.

In this sample, this clone turned up a few times. The chain has TRBV4-1 and TRBJ1-5, with a weak D call TRBD1 (5 bases). The CDR3 runs 16 residues. Germline CDR1 MGHRA, CDR2 YSYEKL. V gave up 1 base and J gave up 2 bases, with 12 bases separating them. The CDR3 coding sequence is TGCGCCAGCAGCCAAGTGGGGCGGGGGGGCAATCAGCCCCAGCATTTT. The encoded protein is CASSQVGRGGNQPQHF.

The CDR3 nucleotides read TGTGCCAGCAGTTTTGCCAGGGGGAACACTGAAGCTTTCTTT. Protein sequence: CASSFARGNTEAFF. The chain carries TRBV6-2 or TRBV6-3 and TRBJ1-1; perhaps TRBD1 as D (6 bases). Trimming took 4 bases from V and 1 from J, leaving 10 bases between them. There are 14 residues in the CDR3. CDR1 and CDR2 from the germline V gene are MNHEY and SVGEGT.

The chain combines TRBV28 with TRBJ1-1; D is unclear. The CDR3 runs 16 residues. V lost 6 bases, J lost 0 bases, and 17 bases lay in between. Germline CDR1 MDHEN, CDR2 SYDVKM. The CDR3 is CASSPALGLLNTEAFF. Here the CDR3 DNA reads TGTGCCAGCAGCCCTGCCCTTGGGCTCTTGAACACTGAAGCTTTCTTT.

The genes are TRBV5-6 and TRBJ2-7; D perhaps matches TRBD2 (6 bases). V dropped 0 bases and J dropped 4 bases, with 11 bases sitting between them. Looked up from germline, CDR1 is SGHDT and CDR2 is YYEEEE. The CDR3 runs to 14 residues. CDR3 amino acids: CASSLGGRKYEQYF. The CDR3 DNA sequence: TGTGCCAGCAGCTTGGGGGGGAGGAAGTACGAGCAGTACTTC.

This clone was picked up a small number of times. The J gene is TRBJ2-7, the V gene TRBV10-3; 8 nucleotides agree with TRBD1. The ends lost 7 bases at V and 4 bases at J; junction bases unmatched: 6. This CDR3 has 13 residues. Germline values: CDR1 ENHRY, CDR2 SYGVKD. The CDR3 DNA reads TGTGCCATCAAGGAGACAGGGGTGTACGAGCAGTACTTC. As protein: CAIKETGVYEQYF.

This clone was recorded only once. The chain carries TRBV11-1 and TRBJ2-3; a possible D gene is TRBD1 (5 bases). Trimming took 5 bases from V and 4 from J, leaving 13 bases between them. Per germline, CDR1 SGHAT and CDR2 FQDESV (reference sequence). This CDR3 is built from 14 residues. The CDR3: CASSQTENADTQYF. CDR3 nucleotides: TGTGCCAGCAGCCAGACAGAAAACGCAGATACGCAGTATTTT.

The chain combines TRBV21-1 with TRBJ2-7; the table's D call TRBD1 went unverified against the DNA. TRBV21-1 is a pseudogene segment. CDR3 length: 16 amino acids. The CDR3 reads CASSARLLQASYEQYF. CDR3 DNA sequence: TGTGCCAGCAGCGCGAGGCTATTACAGGCCTCCTACGAGCAGTACTTC.

The chain combines TRBV11-2 with TRBJ2-5; a possible D gene is TRBD2 (6 bases). The CDR3 totals 13 residues. Germline CDR1 and CDR2: SGHAT and FQNNGV. Trimming pared 5 bases from V and 1 base from J, leaving 8 bases between. Here the CDR3 reads CASSTGLQETQYF. CDR3 bases: TGTGCCAGCAGCACGGGACTCCAAGAGACCCAGTACTTC.

The chain recombines TRBV7-3 with TRBJ2-7, with TRBD2 identical over 16 bases. Trimming took 5 bases from V and 7 from J; bases not matched to a gene: 8. This CDR3 is 16 amino acids long. In germline, CDR1 is SGHTA, CDR2 FQGTGA. CDR3 sequence: CASSLWGLAGGSEQYF. Here the CDR3 DNA reads TGTGCCAGCAGCCTGTGGGGACTAGCGGGAGGGAGTGAGCAGTACTTC.